This TCR beta chain was identified in a study of CD8 T cells in ankylosing spondylitis (dated by TCRdb to the late 2010s). For the wider study: The study profiled T cell receptor beta repertoires in healthy donors and ankylosing spondylitis patients to find disease-linked TCR variants. In total, the full study cohort was made up of 110 or so healthy donors and 25 ankylosing spondylitis patients. Samples of peripheral blood were taken, and for ankylosing spondylitis patients, synovial fluid was collected as well. The research as a whole found: In peripheral blood, the disease-linked clones were found at relatively low frequencies and had a CD8+ phenotype. Blood from ankylosing spondylitis patients appeared to be characterized by a TCR beta motif composed of under 10 highly homologous amino acid variants. Some of the motif variants had been reported before in the synovial fluid and blood of reactive arthritis patients, a finding that suggests common disease-initiation mechanisms. The disease-linked clones were reported to be significantly enriched in matched synovial fluid samples from ankylosing spondylitis patients.

This clonotype was seen only a few times. Its binding antigen is unknown. No much larger clone is present one base from it, and per-base qualities are unavailable. Relative to germline, V is missing 4 bases and J is missing 0 bases, with 5 bases of the junction outside any gene match. The CDR3 holds 14 amino acids from the cysteine to the phenylalanine. Just CDR3 DNA is preserved here, 42 bases in frame from base 1. The germline V gene encodes CDR1 DFQATT and CDR2 SNEGSKA (reference sequence). TCRdb lists the instrument as Illumina HiSeq 2500. TCR beta libraries were prepared by quantitative 5'-RACE with molecular barcodes. Under the source paper's analysis protocol: A new computational method, built on a probabilistic model of VDJ rearrangement, was used to identify disease-linked TCR variants. TCRdb's own reprocessing of the public reads used fastp at Q25 and MiXCR and kept productive beta chains. CDR3 protein duplicates are merged, each entry listing the most common genes and DNA. In this record, the V and J calls reflect TCRdb's handling and not the investigators' own analysis. The sample profile shows 100,000 to 150,000 distinct CDR3 sequences; around 8.5% of them were found once. The leading ten clones occupy more than 3% of the sample.

The chain uses TRBV20-1 and TRBJ2-7; the junction holds 8 bases that match TRBD2. The source is a male donor with ankylosing spondylitis or in good health (not recorded which). Input material: blood, either unsorted or a sorted T cell fraction (not recorded which). At the DNA level, the sequence is TGCAGTGCTAATAGCGGGGCGAGCTCCTACGAGCAGTACTTC. Its protein is CSANSGASSYEQYF.